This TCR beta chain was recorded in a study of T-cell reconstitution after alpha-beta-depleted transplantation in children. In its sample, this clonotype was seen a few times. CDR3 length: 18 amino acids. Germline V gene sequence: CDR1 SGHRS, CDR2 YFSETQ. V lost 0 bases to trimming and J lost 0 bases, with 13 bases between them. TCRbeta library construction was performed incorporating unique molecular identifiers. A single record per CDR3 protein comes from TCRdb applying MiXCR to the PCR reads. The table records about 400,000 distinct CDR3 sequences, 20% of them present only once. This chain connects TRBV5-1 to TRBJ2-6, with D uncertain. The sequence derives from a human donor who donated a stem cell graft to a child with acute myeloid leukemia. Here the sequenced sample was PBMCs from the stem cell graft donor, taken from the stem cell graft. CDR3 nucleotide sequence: TGCGCCAGCAGCTTGGATTTTGGGGTAGTCTCTGGGGCCAACGTCCTGACTTTC. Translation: CASSLDFGVVSGANVLTF.